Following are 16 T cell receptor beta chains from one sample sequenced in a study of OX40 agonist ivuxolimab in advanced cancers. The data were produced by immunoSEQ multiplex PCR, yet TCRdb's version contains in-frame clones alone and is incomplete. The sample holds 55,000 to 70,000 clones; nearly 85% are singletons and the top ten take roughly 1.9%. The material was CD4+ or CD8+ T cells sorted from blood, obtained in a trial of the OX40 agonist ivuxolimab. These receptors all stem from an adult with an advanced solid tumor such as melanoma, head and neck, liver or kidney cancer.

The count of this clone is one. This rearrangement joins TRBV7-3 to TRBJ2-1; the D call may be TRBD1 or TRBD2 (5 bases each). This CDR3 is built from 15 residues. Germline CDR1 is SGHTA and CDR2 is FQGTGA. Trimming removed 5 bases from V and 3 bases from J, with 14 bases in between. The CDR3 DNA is TGTGCCAGCAGCACCGGACGAGGGGACTACAATGAGCAGTTCTTC. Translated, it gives CASSTGRGDYNEQFF.

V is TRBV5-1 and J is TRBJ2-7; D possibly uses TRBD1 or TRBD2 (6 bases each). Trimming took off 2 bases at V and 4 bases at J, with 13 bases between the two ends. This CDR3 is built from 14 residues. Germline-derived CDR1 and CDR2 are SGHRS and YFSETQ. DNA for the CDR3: TGCGCCAGCAGCTTTAGGGGGAGGACGTACGAGCAGTACTTC. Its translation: CASSFRGRTYEQYF.

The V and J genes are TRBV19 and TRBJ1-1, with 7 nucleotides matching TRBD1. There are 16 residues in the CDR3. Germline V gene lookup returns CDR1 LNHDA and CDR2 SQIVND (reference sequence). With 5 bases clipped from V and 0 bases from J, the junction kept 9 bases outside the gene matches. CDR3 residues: CASSSPGQLMNTEAFF. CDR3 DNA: TGTGCCAGTAGTTCGCCGGGACAGCTCATGAACACTGAAGCTTTCTTT.

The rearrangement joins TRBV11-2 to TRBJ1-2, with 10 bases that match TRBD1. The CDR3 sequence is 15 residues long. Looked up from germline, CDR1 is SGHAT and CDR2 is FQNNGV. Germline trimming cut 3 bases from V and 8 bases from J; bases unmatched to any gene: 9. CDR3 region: CASSFGRDRGRGYTF. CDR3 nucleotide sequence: TGTGCCAGCAGCTTCGGCCGGGACAGGGGACGGGGCTACACCTTC.

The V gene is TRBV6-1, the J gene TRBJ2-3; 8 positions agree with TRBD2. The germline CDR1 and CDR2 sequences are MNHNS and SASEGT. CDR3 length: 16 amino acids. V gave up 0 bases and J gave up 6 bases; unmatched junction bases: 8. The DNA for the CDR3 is TGTGCCAGCAGTGAAGCGCTGGCGGGGGGTAGGGATACGCAGTATTTT. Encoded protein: CASSEALAGGRDTQYF.

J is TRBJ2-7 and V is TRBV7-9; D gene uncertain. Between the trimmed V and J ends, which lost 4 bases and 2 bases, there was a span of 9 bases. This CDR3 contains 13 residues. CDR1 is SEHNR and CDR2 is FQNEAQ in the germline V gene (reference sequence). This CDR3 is CASSSSWAYEQYF. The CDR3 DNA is TGTGCCAGCAGCTCGTCATGGGCCTACGAGCAGTACTTC.

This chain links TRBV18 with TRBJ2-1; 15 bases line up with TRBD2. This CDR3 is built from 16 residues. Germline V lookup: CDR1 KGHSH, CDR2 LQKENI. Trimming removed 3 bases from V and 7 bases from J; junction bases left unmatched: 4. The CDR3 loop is CASSPTGTSGGNEQFF. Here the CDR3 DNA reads TGTGCCAGCTCACCCACCGGGACTAGCGGGGGGAATGAGCAGTTCTTC. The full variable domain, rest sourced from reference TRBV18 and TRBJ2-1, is NAGVMQNPRHLVRRRGQEARLRCSPMKGHSHVYWYRQLPEEGLKFMVYLQKENIIDESGMPKERFSAEFPKEGPSILRIQQVVRGDSAAYFCASSPTGTSGGNEQFFGPGTRLTVL.

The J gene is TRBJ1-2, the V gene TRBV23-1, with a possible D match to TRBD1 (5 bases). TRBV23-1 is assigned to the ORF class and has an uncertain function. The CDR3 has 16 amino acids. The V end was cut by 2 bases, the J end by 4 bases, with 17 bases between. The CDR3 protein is CASSQIGQGESYGYTF. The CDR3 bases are TGCGCCAGCAGTCAAATTGGGCAGGGAGAAAGCTATGGCTACACCTTC.

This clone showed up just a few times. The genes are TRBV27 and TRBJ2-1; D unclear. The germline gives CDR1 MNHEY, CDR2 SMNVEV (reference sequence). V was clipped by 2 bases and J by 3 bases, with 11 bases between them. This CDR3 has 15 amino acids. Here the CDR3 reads CASSLAPRGYNEQFF. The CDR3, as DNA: TGTGCCAGCAGTTTAGCCCCCCGCGGCTACAATGAGCAGTTCTTC.

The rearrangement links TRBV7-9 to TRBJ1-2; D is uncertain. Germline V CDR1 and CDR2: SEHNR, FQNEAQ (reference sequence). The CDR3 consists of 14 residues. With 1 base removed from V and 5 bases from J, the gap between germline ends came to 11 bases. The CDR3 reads CASSLDPSSYGYTF. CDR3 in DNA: TGTGCCAGCAGCTTAGATCCCTCCTCGTATGGCTACACCTTC.

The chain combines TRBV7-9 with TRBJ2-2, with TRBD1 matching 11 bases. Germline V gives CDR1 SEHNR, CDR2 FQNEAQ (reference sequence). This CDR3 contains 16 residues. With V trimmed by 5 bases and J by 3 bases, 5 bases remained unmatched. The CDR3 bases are TGTGCCAGCAGCACCGGGACAGGGGGGTACACCGGGGAGCTGTTTTTT. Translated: CASSTGTGGYTGELFF. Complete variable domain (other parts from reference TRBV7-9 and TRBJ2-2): DTGVSQNPRHKITKRGQNVTFRCDPISEHNRLYWYRQTLGQGPEFLTYFQNEAQLEKSRLLSDRFSAERPKGSFSTLEIQRTEQGDSAMYLCASSTGTGGYTGELFFGEGSRLTVL.

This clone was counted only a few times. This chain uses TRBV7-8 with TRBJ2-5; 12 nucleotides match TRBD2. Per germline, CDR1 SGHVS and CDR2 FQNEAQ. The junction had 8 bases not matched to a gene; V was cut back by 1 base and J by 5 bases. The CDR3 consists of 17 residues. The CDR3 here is CASSLERASGRGETQYF. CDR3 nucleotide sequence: TGTGCCAGCAGCTTAGAACGGGCTAGCGGGAGGGGGGAGACCCAGTACTTC.

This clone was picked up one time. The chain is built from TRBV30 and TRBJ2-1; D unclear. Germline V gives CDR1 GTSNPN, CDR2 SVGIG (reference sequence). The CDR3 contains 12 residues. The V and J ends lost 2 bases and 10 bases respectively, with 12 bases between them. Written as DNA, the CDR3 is TGTGCCTGGAGTCCACATAAGGCGGAGCAGTTCTTC. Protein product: CAWSPHKAEQFF.

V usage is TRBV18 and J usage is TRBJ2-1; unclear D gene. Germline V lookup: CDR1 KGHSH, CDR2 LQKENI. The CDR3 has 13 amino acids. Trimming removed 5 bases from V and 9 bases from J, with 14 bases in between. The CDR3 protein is CASSDDVGGEQFF. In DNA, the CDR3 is TGTGCCAGCTCAGATGATGTTGGTGGTGAGCAGTTCTTC.

The CDR3 protein is CASSQGLYSGANVLTF. In DNA form, the CDR3 reads TGTGCCAGCAGCCAGGGACTTTACTCTGGGGCCAACGTCCTGACTTTC. The chain is built from TRBV27 and TRBJ2-6; perhaps TRBD2 as D (6 bases). The CDR3 consists of 16 residues. Germline V gene lookup returns CDR1 MNHEY and CDR2 SMNVEV (reference sequence). Trimming took off 6 bases at V and 0 bases at J, with 12 bases between the two ends. Using reference TRBV27 and TRBJ2-6 for the parts outside the CDR3, the full variable domain is EAQVTQNPRYLITVTGKKLTVTCSQNMNHEYMSWYRQDPGLGLRQIYYSMNVEVTDKGDVPEGYKVSRKEKRNFPLILESPSPNQTSLYFCASSQGLYSGANVLTFGAGSRLTVL.

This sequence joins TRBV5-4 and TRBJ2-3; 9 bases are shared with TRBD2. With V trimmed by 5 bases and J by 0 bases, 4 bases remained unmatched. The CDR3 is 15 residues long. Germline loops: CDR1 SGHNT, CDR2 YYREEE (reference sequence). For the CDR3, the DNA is TGTGCCAGCAGGCGGGGGGGCTCTAGCACAGATACGCAGTATTTT. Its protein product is CASRRGGSSTDTQYF.